This T cell receptor (beta chain) was identified during a study of T cell responses to AZD1222 COVID-19 vaccine (dated by TCRdb to 2020 to 2022). Concerning the study at large: AZD1222 recipients whose second dose came at about 4 weeks and those whose second dose came at about 12 weeks were combined into one group, since spike-specific TCR depth and breadth did not differ between the two schedules. A total of just over 230 trial participants underwent TCR sequencing, of whom approximately 210 received two doses of AZD1222 and about 25 received two doses of the MenACWY control vaccine. Trial participants were enrolled into age subgroups of 18-55, 56-69 and 70-plus years, which contained roughly 140, 27 and 60 TCR-sequenced participants, respectively. Results the study describes overall, beyond this receptor: Reportedly, close to half of the unique spike-specific TCRs recognized epitopes lying outside the regions that are mutated in the B.1.351 and B.1.1.7 variants. Only five to seven AZD1222 recipients were SARS-CoV-2 seropositive at baseline, limiting conclusions about previously exposed vaccinees. After two AZD1222 doses, spike-specific TCR breadth and depth were significantly higher than at day 0 and than in MenACWY recipients. CD4 TCRs associated with the vaccine covered the entire spike protein, and the dominant responses were in regions 160-218 and 743-854. Because no samples from the day 14 peak response were available, repertoires could be characterized only after the peak T cell response. In the small 56-69-year group, the increase in depth fell short of significance, most likely because of low power. Participants were mostly white British and included more females than males, and it was suggested by the authors that clonal diversity may have been underestimated.

The CDR3 regions of human TCRbeta chains were subjected to immunosequencing. In the authors' own workflow: TCRs in the repertoires were compared against a reference library of SARS-CoV-2-specific TCRs that had been generated with the MIRA antigen-specificity platform. Breadth was defined as the fraction of unique TCRs that were SARS-CoV-2-associated, and depth was defined as the fraction of total T cells that were SARS-CoV-2-associated. Using the MIRA data, every spike-specific TCR was mapped to the spike region that the TCR reacted to and assigned to either a CD4 or a CD8 class. Log10-transformed breadth and depth values were compared by one-way ANOVA with Sidak's multiple comparisons tests. This immuneACCESS table, as held by TCRdb, lists in-frame sequences with V and J called but not all clones. Of the missing ones, under half trace to an unresolved V gene in checked studies; the others have no known cause. V, J and clone size are those of that table, while D and trimming were read from the DNA. The sample yields 99,000 or so clones; about 85% were counted once. The ten largest account for roughly 2.9% of the sample.

The junction shows trimming of 2 bases on V and 4 bases on J, and the gene matches do not reach 18 bases of it. The germline V gene specifies SGHTA as CDR1 and FQGNSA as CDR2. The cysteine opens and the valine closes a CDR3 of 19 amino acids. Only CDR3 DNA remains: 57 bases, in frame from the first base. The intended sense of this specimen's time point label: baseline before first vaccination. Vaccinee samples came from UK trials COV001 and COV002, including a single-blind randomized controlled phase 2/3 trial of AZD1222 (ChAdOx1 nCoV-19) in healthy adults. For TCRbeta chain sequencing, PBMC samples from trial participants were taken at day 0 and at day 28 after the second dose. As concerns this clone: What antigen it recognizes has not been identified. Base qualities are not at hand, and no much larger clone is one base apart.

This sequence was found in an adult in good health. This receptor chain uses TRBV7-2 and TRBJ2-7; 9 bases in the middle match TRBD2. This material consisted of peripheral blood, taken on day 0 of AZD1222 vaccination. In nucleotide form, the sequence is TGTGCCAGCAGCTTAAATGGACGTATAGGAGCGGGAGGAGGATACGAGCAGTACGTC. Its translation reads: CASSLNGRIGAGGGYEQYV.